This is a list of T cell receptor beta chains from one sample in a study of shared clonotypes between healthy human individuals. Clones were read by immunoSEQ multiplex PCR, and TCRdb kept only the in-frame ones, dropping some. This table has about 480,000 clones, approximately 85% appearing once. Sequences were obtained from PBMCs. These receptors all come from a woman aged 35 to 49 in good health. Some clones in this sample may be carry-over from other donors' samples. The conserved cysteine and the conserved F or W are not part of the CDR3 here.

v_call	j_call	cdr3_aa
TRBV2	TRBJ2-7	ASSTGTSGSYEQY
TRBV7-8	TRBJ2-2	ASSAYKSGPGELF
TRBV6-5	TRBJ1-1	ASSLSGTLNTEAF
TRBV7-9	TRBJ2-7	ASSAPGLGVEQY
TRBV15	TRBJ2-1	ATSRAGGPVSYNEQF
TRBV29-1	TRBJ2-5	SVDRAGQETQY
TRBV5-6	TRBJ2-7	ASRTSGKSYEQY
TRBV19	TRBJ2-3	ASRAGGDTQY
TRBV19	TRBJ2-7	ASTPGLAGVYEQY
TRBV5-1	TRBJ2-7	ASSLYAGTVTSGSSYEQY
TRBV5-4	TRBJ1-6	ASSFWQNSPLH
TRBV28	TRBJ1-4	ASLDRTNEKLF
TRBV7-8	TRBJ2-1	ASSLVGAGFINEQF
TRBV6-1	TRBJ2-6	ASRRAAGANVLT
TRBV18	TRBJ1-1	ASSKGGGQMNTEAF
TRBV28	TRBJ2-7	ASREGSYEQY
TRBV5-1	TRBJ1-2	ASSLPTGTATLGYT
TRBV6-5	TRBJ2-3	ASSYEQGLTDTQY
TRBV7-9	TRBJ2-3	ASRPGTEADTQY
TRBV28	TRBJ2-1	ASSFREAYNEQF
TRBV28	TRBJ2-7	ASSPPGQGAYEQY
TRBV18	TRBJ2-2	ASSPSGELF
TRBV20-1	TRBJ2-3	SAMDYLHQY
TRBV28	TRBJ2-2	ASSQREQGWNTGELF
TRBV28	TRBJ2-7	ASRGSTSGEQY
TRBV6-5	TRBJ2-1	ASRVSGRGYNEQF
TRBV6-1	TRBJ2-7	ASSRAPDVYEQY
TRBV4-2	TRBJ2-7	ASSQEFSYEQY
TRBV10-3	TRBJ2-3	AIKRPDTDTQY
TRBV6-5	TRBJ2-6	ASSRQGANVLT
TRBV7-2	TRBJ2-7	ASSPRTSGSYEQY
TRBV28	TRBJ2-1	ASIRSSSYNEQF
TRBV7-2	TRBJ1-2	ASSWRQGGNGYT
TRBV4-2	TRBJ2-3	ASSPHGGEGGDTQY
TRBV23-1	TRBJ2-7	ASSHGGRAYEQY
TRBV30	TRBJ2-1	ASGTSGAYNEQF
TRBV19	TRBJ2-3	ASSKTSSAQY
TRBV2	TRBJ2-2	ASSGWQGFIGELF
TRBV9	TRBJ2-5	ASSVEGGRETQY